Listed below are T cell receptor beta chains from one sample, sequenced in a study of T cell responses to AZD1222 COVID-19 vaccine. Data came from immunoSEQ multiplex PCR; TCRdb stores just in-frame clones and leaves some out. The sample has roughly 60,000 clones; about three quarters are singletons. The sample was peripheral blood, taken 28 days after the second AZD1222 dose. Every receptor here comes from an adult who received the AZD1222 COVID-19 vaccine. Both conserved end residues are part of each CDR3. A D gene is named only where the DNA matches it firmly. For some rows the clone size is stated as once, few or many, or as a class when expanded; others skip it.

d_gene: TRBD2; v_gene: TRBV20-1; abundance: -; j_gene: TRBJ2-2; CDR3nt: TGCAGTGCTAGTAGACTAGCCTACACCGGGGAGCTGTTTTTT; CDR3aa: CSASRLAYTGELFF
d_gene: -; v_gene: TRBV19; abundance: -; j_gene: TRBJ2-7; CDR3nt: TGTGCCAGTAGTTCATACCCGGACAGCCTCTTGAAGCAGTACTTC; CDR3aa: CASSSYPDSLLKQYF
d_gene: -; v_gene: TRBV12-1; abundance: -; j_gene: TRBJ2-3; CDR3nt: TGTGCCAGCAGCACCTTCACAGGGCCAGATACGCAGTATTTT; CDR3aa: CASSTFTGPDTQYF
d_gene: TRBD1; v_gene: TRBV6-5; abundance: -; j_gene: TRBJ1-3; CDR3nt: TGTGCCAGCAGCCCCGACAGGGGGTCTGGAAACACCATATATTTT; CDR3aa: CASSPDRGSGNTIYF
d_gene: -; v_gene: TRBV7-2; abundance: -; j_gene: TRBJ2-3; CDR3nt: TGTGCCAGCGACGCCGTCCGGGATACGCAGTATTTT; CDR3aa: CASDAVRDTQYF
d_gene: -; v_gene: TRBV28; abundance: -; j_gene: TRBJ2-7; CDR3nt: TGTGCCAGCAGTTTAAGGGCCGGTGAAGCGGCCCCGTACGAGCAGTACTTC; CDR3aa: CASSLRAGEAAPYEQYF
d_gene: TRBD2; v_gene: TRBV2; abundance: few; j_gene: TRBJ2-2; CDR3nt: TGTGCCAGCAGTGAACTAGCGGGGGGCTCCGGGGAGCTGTTTTTT; CDR3aa: CASSELAGGSGELFF
d_gene: TRBD1; v_gene: TRBV7-2; abundance: once; j_gene: TRBJ1-2; CDR3nt: TGTGCCAGCAGCTCTGGACAGGGAGAATCGTATGGCTACACCTTC; CDR3aa: CASSSGQGESYGYTF
d_gene: -; v_gene: TRBV4-2; abundance: -; j_gene: TRBJ2-7; CDR3nt: TGTGCCAGCAGCCAGCTGGACAGCACCTACGAGCAGTACTTC; CDR3aa: CASSQLDSTYEQYF
d_gene: TRBD2; v_gene: TRBV5-1; abundance: -; j_gene: TRBJ2-5; CDR3nt: TGCGCCAGCAGCTTCCTACCTCCTTCGGGGGGGGGAGAGACCCAGTACTTC; CDR3aa: CASSFLPPSGGGETQYF
d_gene: -; v_gene: TRBV21-1; abundance: once; j_gene: TRBJ2-1; CDR3nt: TGTGCCAGCAGCAAAGTGGGGCCTACAGGGGATGAGCAGTTCTTC; CDR3aa: CASSKVGPTGDEQFF
d_gene: -; v_gene: TRBV3-1/TRBV3-2; abundance: -; j_gene: TRBJ2-1; CDR3nt: TGTGCCAGCAGCCAAGATCGACGGCATCCCACCGGTGAGCAGTTCTTC; CDR3aa: CASSQDRRHPTGEQFF
d_gene: -; v_gene: TRBV27; abundance: -; j_gene: TRBJ1-2; CDR3nt: TGTGCCAGCAGGGGGAACTATGGCTACACCTTC; CDR3aa: CASRGNYGYTF
d_gene: TRBD1; v_gene: TRBV28; abundance: -; j_gene: TRBJ2-3; CDR3nt: TGTGCCAGCAGTTGGGGGACAGGGGGCGCAGATACGCAGTATTTT; CDR3aa: CASSWGTGGADTQYF
d_gene: TRBD2; v_gene: TRBV30; abundance: -; j_gene: TRBJ2-3; CDR3nt: TGTGCCTGGAGTAGAGAAGGACTAGCAGGTGGTACGCAGTATTTT; CDR3aa: CAWSREGLAGGTQYF
d_gene: TRBD1; v_gene: TRBV10-3; abundance: -; j_gene: TRBJ1-1; CDR3nt: TGTGCCATCAGGGGACAGGGGGACACTGAAGCTTTCTTT; CDR3aa: CAIRGQGDTEAFF
d_gene: -; v_gene: TRBV7-2; abundance: once; j_gene: TRBJ2-2; CDR3nt: TGTGCCAGCAGCTTTAAGGTTAACCCCGGGGAGCTGTTTTTT; CDR3aa: CASSFKVNPGELFF
d_gene: TRBD1; v_gene: TRBV7-8; abundance: -; j_gene: TRBJ1-5; CDR3nt: TGTGCCAGCAGCTTCGACAGGGGGCAGCCCCAGCATTTT; CDR3aa: CASSFDRGQPQHF
d_gene: -; v_gene: TRBV11-2; abundance: once; j_gene: TRBJ1-2; CDR3nt: TGTGCCAGCAGTTCCGGGGGAGGCTACACCTTC; CDR3aa: CASSSGGGYTF
d_gene: -; v_gene: TRBV7-3; abundance: medium-sized; j_gene: TRBJ2-6; CDR3nt: TGTGCCAGCAGTTCGGGGGCTGGTGGGGCCAACGTCCTGACTTTC; CDR3aa: CASSSGAGGANVLTF
d_gene: -; v_gene: TRBV28; abundance: -; j_gene: TRBJ2-2; CDR3nt: TGTGCCAGCATCCGGGCTAGCAACACCGGGGAGCTGTTTTTT; CDR3aa: CASIRASNTGELFF
d_gene: -; v_gene: TRBV5-8; abundance: -; j_gene: TRBJ1-5; CDR3nt: TGTGCCAGCAGCTTGCGGGGTTCATACAATCAGCCCCAGCATTTT; CDR3aa: CASSLRGSYNQPQHF
d_gene: -; v_gene: TRBV29-1; abundance: -; j_gene: TRBJ1-2; CDR3nt: TGCAGGCACGGACAGATTCCGTTGAGCTTC; CDR3aa: CRHGQIPLSF
d_gene: -; v_gene: TRBV11-2; abundance: once; j_gene: TRBJ1-1; CDR3nt: TGTGCCAGCAACTTACTACGGGGGGCTGAAGCTTTCTTT; CDR3aa: CASNLLRGAEAFF
d_gene: TRBD1; v_gene: TRBV6-5; abundance: -; j_gene: TRBJ2-7; CDR3nt: TGTGCCAGCAGGGCCGGGACAGGTCCCTACGAGCAGTACTTC; CDR3aa: CASRAGTGPYEQYF
d_gene: TRBD1; v_gene: TRBV7-2; abundance: -; j_gene: TRBJ2-5; CDR3nt: TGTGCCAGCAGCCCGGGACAGCAAGAGACCCAGTACTTC; CDR3aa: CASSPGQQETQYF
d_gene: -; v_gene: TRBV10-3; abundance: -; j_gene: TRBJ2-5; CDR3nt: TGTGCCATCAGTGAGCCGGGGGGCCAAGGAGAGACCCAGTACTTC; CDR3aa: CAISEPGGQGETQYF
d_gene: -; v_gene: TRBV28; abundance: -; j_gene: TRBJ2-7; CDR3nt: TGTGCCAGCAGCCACCGCTACGAGCAGTACTTC; CDR3aa: CASSHRYEQYF
d_gene: -; v_gene: TRBV7-3; abundance: -; j_gene: TRBJ1-3; CDR3nt: TGTGCCAGCAGTCTTACTAGCTCTGGAAACACCATATATTTT; CDR3aa: CASSLTSSGNTIYF
d_gene: -; v_gene: TRBV6-1; abundance: -; j_gene: TRBJ2-3; CDR3nt: TGTGCCAGCAGTGAAGCCCCCCAGGGTGCAGATACGCAGTATTTT; CDR3aa: CASSEAPQGADTQYF
d_gene: -; v_gene: TRBV7-9; abundance: -; j_gene: TRBJ1-1; CDR3nt: TGTGCCAGCAGCTTATTGTCGACTGAAGCTTTCTTT; CDR3aa: CASSLLSTEAFF
d_gene: -; v_gene: TRBV14; abundance: once; j_gene: TRBJ2-1; CDR3nt: TGTGCCAGCAGCCAAGATCTGGGGGGGGCGAATGAGCAGTTCTTC; CDR3aa: CASSQDLGGANEQFF
d_gene: -; v_gene: TRBV7-9; abundance: -; j_gene: TRBJ1-6; CDR3nt: TGTGCCAGCAGCCTAGAACAGGGAGCACCCCTCCACTTT; CDR3aa: CASSLEQGAPLHF
d_gene: -; v_gene: TRBV3-1/TRBV3-2; abundance: -; j_gene: TRBJ1-2; CDR3nt: TGTGCCAGCAGCCCCCAAGGGAGGGCTAATGGCTACACCTTC; CDR3aa: CASSPQGRANGYTF
d_gene: -; v_gene: TRBV28; abundance: once; j_gene: TRBJ2-7; CDR3nt: TGTGCCAGCAGTTTATATTGGGACGGCCCTTACGAGCAGTACTTC; CDR3aa: CASSLYWDGPYEQYF
d_gene: TRBD1; v_gene: TRBV28; abundance: -; j_gene: TRBJ1-6; CDR3nt: TGTGCCAGCAGTTTGGGGACAGGGTATTCACCCCTCCACTTT; CDR3aa: CASSLGTGYSPLHF
d_gene: TRBD2; v_gene: TRBV3-1/TRBV3-2; abundance: -; j_gene: TRBJ2-1; CDR3nt: TGTGCCAGCAGCCAACTAGCGGCAGCCCGAAATGAGCAGTTCTTC; CDR3aa: CASSQLAAARNEQFF
d_gene: -; v_gene: TRBV18; abundance: -; j_gene: TRBJ1-1; CDR3nt: TGTGCCAGCTCAGGTAGAGCAGGGGATAACACTGAAGCTTTCTTT; CDR3aa: CASSGRAGDNTEAFF
d_gene: -; v_gene: TRBV6-5; abundance: -; j_gene: TRBJ1-2; CDR3nt: TGTGCCAGCAGTTACATTTGGGGTGGCTACACCTTC; CDR3aa: CASSYIWGGYTF